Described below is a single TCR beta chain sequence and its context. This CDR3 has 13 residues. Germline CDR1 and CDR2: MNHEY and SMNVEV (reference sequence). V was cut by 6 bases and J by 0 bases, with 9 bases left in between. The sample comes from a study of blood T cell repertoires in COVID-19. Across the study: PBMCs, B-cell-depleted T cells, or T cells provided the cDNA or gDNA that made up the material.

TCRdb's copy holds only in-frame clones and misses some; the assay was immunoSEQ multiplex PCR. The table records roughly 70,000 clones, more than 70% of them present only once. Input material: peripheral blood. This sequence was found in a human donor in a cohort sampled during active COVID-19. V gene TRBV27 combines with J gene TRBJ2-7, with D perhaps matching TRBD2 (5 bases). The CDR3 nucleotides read TGTGCCAGCAGCCCCGGGGTCTCCTACGAGCAGTACTTC. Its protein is CASSPGVSYEQYF.